These T cell receptor beta chains were read from a single sample in a study of cytomegalovirus exposure and HLA in healthy donors. Here immunoSEQ multiplex PCR was the method, and the copy in TCRdb shows in-frame clones only, minus some. Among about 130,000 clones listed, approximately 75% were seen once. Sequencing input: PBMCs. The receptors were sampled from a male donor in good health and CMV-seronegative. Each CDR3 is given without its conserved first and last residue. The order of the fields is D gene, V gene, clone size, CDR3 protein. The D gene is left open where the match is weak. Part of the rows lack a size; the others show once, few, many or a class for expanded clones.

d_gene: -
v_gene: TRBV25-1
abundance: -
CDR3aa: ASSYGTMNQPQH

d_gene: TRBD2
v_gene: TRBV10-3
abundance: -
CDR3aa: AISESRLAFNEQF

d_gene: -
v_gene: TRBV5-5
abundance: few
CDR3aa: ASSPSTANNEQF

d_gene: TRBD1
v_gene: TRBV7-9
abundance: -
CDR3aa: ASSPGQISNQPQH

d_gene: -
v_gene: TRBV11-3
abundance: once
CDR3aa: ASSFRQVGGYT

d_gene: TRBD2
v_gene: TRBV12-5
abundance: -
CDR3aa: ASGYAGGYNEQF

d_gene: -
v_gene: TRBV7-9
abundance: -
CDR3aa: ASTGGNYGYT

d_gene: -
v_gene: TRBV30
abundance: -
CDR3aa: ALSILGIQY

d_gene: TRBD1
v_gene: TRBV6-6
abundance: -
CDR3aa: ASSVGQPANYGYT

d_gene: TRBD1
v_gene: TRBV6-5
abundance: few
CDR3aa: ASSTGGRGKAF

d_gene: -
v_gene: TRBV30
abundance: -
CDR3aa: AWSAFPLGGTNEKLF

d_gene: -
v_gene: TRBV29-1
abundance: -
CDR3aa: SVIQLFSYEQY

d_gene: -
v_gene: TRBV29-1
abundance: -
CDR3aa: SVAPGVGNQPQH

d_gene: -
v_gene: TRBV6-5
abundance: -
CDR3aa: ASSPAGFREPQH

d_gene: -
v_gene: TRBV5-1
abundance: -
CDR3aa: ASSLSPGLAYEQY

d_gene: -
v_gene: TRBV7-3
abundance: -
CDR3aa: ASSLTWGGPATNEKLF

d_gene: TRBD1
v_gene: TRBV5-4
abundance: -
CDR3aa: ASSLDRASGNTIY

d_gene: -
v_gene: TRBV7-2
abundance: -
CDR3aa: ASSLSWGLGTEAF

d_gene: -
v_gene: TRBV7-3
abundance: few
CDR3aa: ASSLKGGGETQY

d_gene: TRBD1
v_gene: TRBV5-7
abundance: -
CDR3aa: ASSIGTGRETQY

d_gene: -
v_gene: TRBV7-9
abundance: -
CDR3aa: ASSRTDASHEKLF

d_gene: -
v_gene: TRBV4-1
abundance: few
CDR3aa: ASSQDRYNEKLF

d_gene: -
v_gene: TRBV9
abundance: -
CDR3aa: ASSGEVDGGPTDTQY

d_gene: -
v_gene: TRBV30
abundance: -
CDR3aa: AWSVLVGNIQY

d_gene: TRBD1
v_gene: TRBV6-5
abundance: -
CDR3aa: ASSYSMVQGVTSLH

d_gene: -
v_gene: TRBV15
abundance: once
CDR3aa: ATSRQGVVGYT

d_gene: -
v_gene: TRBV6-1
abundance: -
CDR3aa: ASGRTRGTGELF

d_gene: -
v_gene: TRBV10-3
abundance: few
CDR3aa: ASSEGDYNEQF

d_gene: -
v_gene: TRBV4-1
abundance: few
CDR3aa: ASSEEMRGTEAF

d_gene: TRBD2
v_gene: TRBV25-1
abundance: -
CDR3aa: ASSGSAGGHSSYNEQF

d_gene: TRBD2
v_gene: TRBV27
abundance: -
CDR3aa: ASSSGGSGGITGELF

d_gene: TRBD2
v_gene: TRBV7-9
abundance: once
CDR3aa: ASSQDLSSGGLPAQY

d_gene: -
v_gene: TRBV2
abundance: -
CDR3aa: ASSEGPGVVGYEQY

d_gene: TRBD2
v_gene: TRBV10-3
abundance: -
CDR3aa: AIREEAGDFFGGELF

d_gene: TRBD2
v_gene: TRBV30
abundance: -
CDR3aa: AWSATSAETQY

d_gene: -
v_gene: TRBV10-3
abundance: -
CDR3aa: AISEGRANQPQH

d_gene: TRBD1
v_gene: TRBV27
abundance: -
CDR3aa: ASKSDRVRNEQF

d_gene: TRBD1
v_gene: TRBV5-1
abundance: -
CDR3aa: ASSPYMTGGRGAF

d_gene: -
v_gene: TRBV14
abundance: -
CDR3aa: ASSLYLGQYYGYT

d_gene: TRBD1
v_gene: TRBV5-1
abundance: -
CDR3aa: ASSTRGQATKETQY

d_gene: TRBD1
v_gene: TRBV5-4
abundance: -
CDR3aa: ASSSTGTVYGYT

d_gene: TRBD1
v_gene: TRBV2
abundance: -
CDR3aa: ANRDRGYEQY

d_gene: -
v_gene: TRBV29-1
abundance: -
CDR3aa: SGVNLADSLKAEPDGYT

d_gene: TRBD2
v_gene: TRBV27
abundance: -
CDR3aa: ASSLSRTSPGELF

d_gene: -
v_gene: TRBV11-3
abundance: -
CDR3aa: ASSSQRRGNSPLH

d_gene: TRBD2
v_gene: TRBV5-4
abundance: once
CDR3aa: ASSGPGLARTDTQY

d_gene: TRBD1
v_gene: TRBV7-6
abundance: -
CDR3aa: ASSLIGGASTDTQY

d_gene: -
v_gene: TRBV4-3
abundance: -
CDR3aa: ASSQEGEGRYEQY

d_gene: TRBD2
v_gene: TRBV5-4
abundance: -
CDR3aa: ASSPRLAVNEQF

d_gene: -
v_gene: TRBV9
abundance: -
CDR3aa: ASSGENTEAF

d_gene: -
v_gene: TRBV4-1
abundance: -
CDR3aa: ASSQVGGGDTQY

d_gene: TRBD2
v_gene: TRBV11-3
abundance: -
CDR3aa: ASSSGLAVYQETQY

d_gene: -
v_gene: TRBV30
abundance: -
CDR3aa: AWSLGGISYNEQF